This T cell receptor (beta chain) was identified during a study of CD8 T cells in Susac syndrome. Study-level results: Within total CD8+ repertoires, sixteen Susac-specific public clones were found, and within CD8+ TEMRA repertoires, a few. Peak Susac CD8+ clonal expansion occurred in TEMRA cells and active patients.

A word on this clonotype: Its matching antigen is unknown.

Peripheral blood CD8+ and CD4+ T cells were profiled by TCR beta sequencing. While CD8+ and CD4+ T cells were isolated negatively, TEMRA cells were enriched by FACS. This CDR3 contains 12 residues. V was pared by 3 bases and J by 4 bases, with 4 bases between. Germline loops: CDR1 PRHDT, CDR2 FYEKMQ (reference sequence). RNA totalling roughly 0.5 to 1 ug underwent reverse transcription with random hexamers. From the immunoSEQ multiplex PCR reads, TCRdb called clonotypes with MiXCR, one entry per CDR3 protein. The sample holds some 130,000 distinct CDR3 sequences, 95% seen once. The V and J genes are TRBV13 and TRBJ1-5, with D unresolved. This TCR was sampled from a human donor with Susac syndrome. Sequencing was performed on CD8+ T cells from PBMCs. The CDR3 is CASSLVNQPQHF. The CDR3 DNA is TGTGCCAGCAGCTTGGTAAATCAGCCCCAGCATTTT.